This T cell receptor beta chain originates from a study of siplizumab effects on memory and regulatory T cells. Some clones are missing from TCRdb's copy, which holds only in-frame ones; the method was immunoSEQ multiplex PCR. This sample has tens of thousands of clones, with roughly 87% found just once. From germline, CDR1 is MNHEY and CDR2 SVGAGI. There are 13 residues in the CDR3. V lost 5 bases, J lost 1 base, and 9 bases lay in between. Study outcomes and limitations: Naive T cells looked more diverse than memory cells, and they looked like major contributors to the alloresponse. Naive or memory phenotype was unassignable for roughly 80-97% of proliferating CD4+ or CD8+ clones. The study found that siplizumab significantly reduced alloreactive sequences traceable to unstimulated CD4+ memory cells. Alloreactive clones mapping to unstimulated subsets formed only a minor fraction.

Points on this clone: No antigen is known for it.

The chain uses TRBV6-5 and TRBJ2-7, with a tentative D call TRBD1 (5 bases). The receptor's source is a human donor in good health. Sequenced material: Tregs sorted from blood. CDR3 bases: TGTGCCAGCAGTACCGGACAATCCTACGAGCAGTACTTC. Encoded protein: CASSTGQSYEQYF.